These 8 T cell receptor beta chains share one sample of origin, sequenced in a study of fetal regulatory T cell absence and autoimmunity. Assay used: immunoSEQ multiplex PCR; TCRdb lists only in-frame clones, some missing. The table records about 95,000 clones, about two thirds of them present only once. Sequences were obtained from pancreas tissue. These receptors were obtained from a male donor with IPEX syndrome.

The chain joins TRBV7-2 to TRBJ2-7, with TRBD2 matching over 8 bases. The V segment lost 1 base and the J segment 2 bases; nucleotides outside the gene matches: 7. From germline, CDR1 is SGHTA and CDR2 FQGNSA. This CDR3 has 16 residues. The CDR3 reads CASSLGCGGCPYEQYF. The CDR3 DNA sequence: TGTGCCAGCAGCTTAGGATGCGGGGGGTGCCCCTACGAGCAGTACTTC.

Remarks on this clone: Different DNA sequences within this sample yield the same CDR3. The chain employs TRBV5-4 and TRBJ1-2; 7 nucleotides align to TRBD1. Looked up from germline, CDR1 is SGHNT and CDR2 is YYREEE (reference sequence). The CDR3 length is 14 residues. The trim removed 2 bases at V and 0 bases at J, leaving 1 base unmatched. The CDR3 spells CASSFGTANYGYTF. CDR3 in DNA: TGTGCCAGCAGCTTCGGGACAGCTAACTATGGCTACACCTTC.

The chain has TRBV9 and TRBJ2-3, with D perhaps TRBD2 (7 bases). The CDR3 is 14 residues long. V was cut by 4 bases and J by 5 bases, with 14 bases left in between. Germline lookup yields CDR1 SGDLS and CDR2 YYNGEE. CDR3 sequence (DNA): TGTGCCAGCAGCAGAGGGGGGGAGATAGATACGCAGTATTTT. This sequence encodes CASSRGGEIDTQYF.

For the CDR3, the DNA is TGTGCCAGCAGCTTGAAGGAGACCCAGTACTTC. Amino acid sequence: CASSLKETQYF. The rearrangement links TRBV7-9 to TRBJ2-5, with D uncertain. Trimming removed 3 bases from V and 5 bases from J, with 4 bases in between. Germline CDR1 SEHNR, CDR2 FQNEAQ (reference sequence). This CDR3 has 11 amino acids.

This clone occurred once. The chain combines TRBV10-3 with TRBJ2-7; the match to TRBD2 covers 8 bases. V gave up 0 bases and J gave up 4 bases; unmatched junction bases: 2. Germline V CDR1 and CDR2: ENHRY, SYGVKD. The CDR3 is 14 amino acids. The CDR3 sequence: CAISESEREYEQYF. For the CDR3, the DNA is TGTGCCATCAGTGAGTCGGAGCGGGAGTACGAGCAGTACTTC.

CDR3: CAWDPPGQGAKTQYF. The DNA of the CDR3 is TGTGCCTGGGACCCCCCCGGACAGGGGGCTAAGACCCAGTACTTC. J is TRBJ2-5 and V is TRBV30; 11 bases map to TRBD1. The length of the CDR3 is 15 residues. Trimming at V came to 5 bases and at J to 6 bases, leaving 11 bases not matched to a gene. CDR1 is GTSNPN and CDR2 is SVGIG in the germline V gene (reference sequence). Filled out from reference TRBV30 and TRBJ2-5, the complete variable domain reads SQTIHQWPATLVQPVGSPLSLECTVEGTSNPNLYWYRQAAGRGLQLLFYSVGIGQISSEVPQNLSASRPQDRQFILSSKKLLLSDSGFYLCAWDPPGQGAKTQYFGPGTRLLVL.

V and J are TRBV6-6 and TRBJ1-1; D uncertain. This CDR3 contains 14 residues. V dropped 5 bases and J dropped 7 bases, with 17 bases sitting between them. Germline V gene lookup returns CDR1 MNHNY and CDR2 SVGAGI (reference sequence). Here the CDR3 reads CASSPLIPKGEAFF. Here the CDR3 DNA reads TGTGCCAGCAGTCCGCTCATCCCTAAGGGTGAAGCTTTCTTT.

This chain uses TRBV20-1 with TRBJ1-2, with D unclear. Per the germline V gene, CDR1 is DFQATT and CDR2 is SNEGSKA (reference sequence). The CDR3 length is 10 residues. With 7 bases removed from V and 5 bases from J, the gap between germline ends came to 8 bases. CDR3: CSVLGYGYTF. In DNA, the CDR3 is TGCAGTGTCCTTGGGTATGGCTACACCTTC.